This TCR beta chain was retrieved from a study of shared clonotypes between healthy human individuals. The germline V gene encodes CDR1 MRHNA and CDR2 SNTAGT. The CDR3 sequence is 11 residues long. Trimming cost V 9 bases and J 10 bases, with 13 bases left between them. Whole-study findings and limits: The study sampled only blood, and tissue repertoires likely differ.

A note on this clone: Its antigen is undetermined.

CD8 cells classed as naive were CD45RO-negative and positively selected for CCR7, excluding terminally differentiated effector memory CD45RA+ cells. There were no recent acute infections or vaccinations among the donors, who were healthy HIV-negative adults. The donors were all Caucasian adults (living in Nashville, Tennessee). Sequencing used immunoSEQ multiplex PCR; TCRdb keeps in-frame clones, though not all of them. The top ten clones hold about 1.8% of a sample with about 2,100,000 clones, approximately 94% of them seen once. The source material was naive CD8+ T cells from PBMCs. This clonotype was obtained from a man between 18 and 29 years old in good health. Some clones in this sample may be carry-over from other donors' samples. This chain links TRBV6-4 with TRBJ2-1; TRBD2 is a possible D gene (6 bases). CDR3 nucleotide sequence: TGTGCCAGTGGGACTTTTGGGGAGCAGTTCTTC. This encodes CASGTFGEQFF.